The 14 T cell receptor beta chains below were found in one sample sequenced in a study of shared T cell receptors in the human thymus. Clones were read by immunoSEQ multiplex PCR, and TCRdb kept only the in-frame ones, dropping some. The top ten clones hold more than 0.01% of a sample with about 730,000 clones, approximately 85% of them seen once. These same data were also listed under a study on human thymus T cells.

The sample comprised thymocytes. Source of these receptors: a girl less than two years old with a congenital heart defect.

This chain uses TRBV11-2 with TRBJ1-2; D possibly corresponds to TRBD1 (5 bases). CDR3 length equals 17 residues. Trimming shortened V by 1 base and J by 3 bases, and 18 bases separated the two germline ends. Germline CDR1 is SGHAT and CDR2 is FQNNGV. The CDR3 protein is CASSLVRVGTKHYGYTF. In nucleotides, the CDR3 is TGTGCCAGCAGCTTAGTCCGGGTCGGGACTAAGCACTATGGCTACACCTTC.

The V gene is TRBV7-9, the J gene TRBJ1-2; 7 bases are shared with TRBD1. The CDR3 length is 17 residues. With 5 bases clipped from V and 1 base from J, the junction kept 13 bases outside the gene matches. CDR1 and CDR2 from the germline V gene are SEHNR and FQNEAQ (reference sequence). Written as DNA, the CDR3 is TGTGCCAGCAGCGGTTCGAGGGGGCGAGGGGATAACTATGGCTACACCTTC. It encodes CASSGSRGRGDNYGYTF. The full variable domain, in which reference TRBV7-9 and TRBJ1-2 provide the parts outside the CDR3, is DTGVSQNPRHKITKRGQNVTFRCDPISEHNRLYWYRQTLGQGPEFLTYFQNEAQLEKSRLLSDRFSAERPKGSFSTLEIQRTEQGDSAMYLCASSGSRGRGDNYGYTFGSGTRLTVV.

The chain recombines TRBV4-3 with TRBJ2-5, with a tentative D call TRBD2 (5 bases). CDR3 length: 13 residues. Germline V CDR1 and CDR2: LGHNA, YSLEER. The germline V and J ends were trimmed by 5 bases and 9 bases, with 16 bases remaining between them. CDR3 coding DNA: TGCGCCAGCAGCAAGTCCCCGAAGGAGGCCCAGTACTTC. It encodes CASSKSPKEAQYF.

The chain carries TRBV11-2 and TRBJ2-7, with TRBD2 matching over 12 bases. CDR1 SGHAT and CDR2 FQNNGV come from the germline V gene. The V and J ends lost 7 bases and 5 bases, in that order; junction bases with no gene match: 6. The CDR3 covers 14 residues. The DNA of the CDR3 is TGTGCCAGCACGCGGACTAGCGGGGATGACGAGCAGTACTTC. Translating gives CASTRTSGDDEQYF.

The rearrangement links TRBV27 to TRBJ2-5; D is unclear. The J call may be in error: the DNA end matches TRBJ2-7 better. This CDR3 contains 17 residues. Per the germline V gene, CDR1 is MNHEY and CDR2 is SMNVEV (reference sequence). In nucleotides, the CDR3 is TGTGCCAGCAGCAAGAGGCATTCGCAGATCCCAACCTACGAGCAGTACTTC. Residues: CASSKRHSQIPTYEQYF.

The chain links TRBV28 to TRBJ2-1; 7 nucleotides align to TRBD1. This CDR3 is 15 amino acids long. Germline V CDR1 and CDR2: MDHEN, SYDVKM. V trimming: 3 bases; J trimming: 8 bases; junction bases outside the gene matches: 10. This CDR3 is CASSLITQGVDEQFF. The CDR3, as DNA: TGTGCCAGCAGTTTGATCACTCAGGGGGTGGATGAGCAGTTCTTC.

V is TRBV4-1 and J is TRBJ2-1; 12 bases are a match to TRBD2. The CDR3 covers 17 residues. V was pared by 1 base and J by 7 bases, with 8 bases of the junction left unmatched. In germline, CDR1 is MGHRA, CDR2 YSYEKL. The CDR3 loop reads CASSQGTTSGGGNEQFF. CDR3 DNA sequence: TGCGCCAGCAGCCAAGGCACGACTAGCGGGGGAGGAAATGAGCAGTTCTTC.

The rearrangement joins TRBV6-5 to TRBJ2-5, with a possible D match to TRBD2 (5 bases). The V end was cut by 0 bases, the J end by 5 bases, with 10 bases between. The CDR3 is 14 amino acids. Germline CDR1 is MNHEY and CDR2 is SVGAGI. The CDR3 here is CASSYSRVVETQYF. The DNA of the CDR3 is TGTGCCAGCAGTTACTCGAGGGTAGTGGAGACCCAGTACTTC.

The rearrangement joins TRBV9 to TRBJ1-2; 7 bases line up with TRBD1. V lost 0 bases, J lost 1 base, and 15 bases stayed unmatched. The CDR3 runs to 19 residues. Germline lookup yields CDR1 SGDLS and CDR2 YYNGEE. CDR3 sequence: CASSVVPLRPGQNNYGYTF. DNA for the CDR3: TGTGCCAGCAGCGTAGTTCCGCTTCGACCGGGACAGAATAACTATGGCTACACCTTC.

The chain uses TRBV14 and TRBJ1-2; D not certain. The germline V and J ends were trimmed by 0 bases and 4 bases, with 15 bases remaining between them. The germline V gene encodes CDR1 SGHDN and CDR2 FVKESK. The CDR3 sequence is 16 residues long. For the CDR3, the DNA is TGTGCCAGCAGCCAAGATCCGGCGGGGATTCGCTATGGCTACACCTTC. This sequence encodes CASSQDPAGIRYGYTF.

The chain recombines TRBV28 with TRBJ2-7; a possible D gene is TRBD2 (6 bases). Germline V gene data show CDR1 as MDHEN and CDR2 as SYDVKM. V lost 1 base and J lost 3, with 19 bases in between. The length of the CDR3 is 17 residues. The CDR3 nucleotides read TGTGCCAGCAGTTTATTCATGTGGAGGGGTTATGACTACGAGCAGTACTTC. Translating gives CASSLFMWRGYDYEQYF.

V usage is TRBV4-3 and J usage is TRBJ1-1; D uncertain. The germline V gene encodes CDR1 LGHNA and CDR2 YSLEER. This CDR3 contains 16 residues. V lost 0 bases and J 5 bases, leaving 16 bases between the germline ends. This chain's CDR3 is CASSQEDRKAGTEAFF. The CDR3 DNA sequence: TGCGCCAGCAGCCAAGAGGATCGCAAAGCGGGAACTGAAGCTTTCTTT.

The rearrangement links TRBV15 to TRBJ1-5; D unresolved. Trimming took off 4 bases at V and 4 bases at J, with 14 bases between the two ends. This CDR3 region has 15 residues. The germline gives CDR1 LNHNV, CDR2 YYDKDF (reference sequence). The CDR3 sequence: CATSIPGPLNQPQHF. CDR3 nucleotides: TGTGCCACCAGCATTCCGGGTCCCCTGAATCAGCCCCAGCATTTT.

The chain uses TRBV5-1 and TRBJ1-2, with 7 positions matching TRBD1. The germline CDR1 and CDR2 sequences are SGHRS and YFSETQ. The CDR3 extends over 16 amino acids. V was pared by 4 bases and J by 7 bases, with 16 bases of the junction left unmatched. CDR3 DNA: TGCGCCAGCAGCGGAACTAGACAGGGTGAGGGAGGTGGCTACACCTTC. Protein product: CASSGTRQGEGGGYTF.